The T cell receptor beta chain under discussion was sequenced for a study of Graves' ophthalmopathy and Graves' hyperthyroidism (dated by TCRdb to the late 2010s). At the level of the whole study: Peripheral blood was collected before any treatment was given, at the time of initial diagnosis. The study used TCR beta repertoire signatures to distinguish Graves' ophthalmopathy from Graves' hyperthyroidism and to predict progression to ophthalmopathy. In total, 135 blood samples were TCR-sequenced: 43 ophthalmopathy, some 80 hyperthyroidism and about 17 hyperthyroidism-to-ophthalmopathy patients. A discovery set of 90 to 100 patients (approximately 45 ophthalmopathy, some 58 stable hyperthyroidism) was enrolled to explore V-J signatures distinguishing ophthalmopathy from hyperthyroidism. An independent validation cohort was composed of fewer than 20 hyperthyroidism patients and around 15 patients who later progressed from hyperthyroidism to ophthalmopathy. In roughly 6 hyperthyroidism patients, T-cell repertoires of thyroid tissue and blood were compared. Once sampling was done, hyperthyroidism patients were given methimazole at a starting dose of 30 mg daily, while ophthalmopathy patients were given high-dose intravenous methylprednisolone. The roughly 100 discovery patients were randomly split 7:3 into training and test sets.

General conclusions and limits of the study: In validation, the model predicted ophthalmopathy progression with 55% to 71% sensitivity and 72.22% specificity; 12 predicted patients were CT-confirmed with GO in a median of about 6.1 months. In cross-validation, the 13-signature model distinguished ophthalmopathy from stable hyperthyroidism with about 90% sensitivity and around 81% specificity, and in the test set the corresponding values were approximately 80% and 68%. Most of the expanded thyroid clonotypes with a frequency above 0.001 were also detected in blood, and it was suggested that the thyroid immune response may be reflected by blood repertoires. Sample size was not statistically predetermined, and group allocation was not concealed from the investigators.

TCR beta CDR3 regions were amplified from RNA transcripts for repertoire sequencing. The first round was an RT-PCR using HTBI primers with the Qiagen OneStep RT-PCR kit, and this first round was followed by a second-round multiplex PCR, then size selection and purification. Sequencing of the libraries was carried out on an Illumina HiSeq2000 in paired-end mode with 100 bp reads. The authors' pipeline ran thus. SOAPnuke was used to process the reads, throwing out any read that had adapters, had uncalled bases, had a mean Phred below 15, or lacked an exact constant-primer or identifier match. High-quality paired reads were merged with COPE v1.2.5. Unique nucleotide sequences were defined as clonotypes and aligned to IMGT TRB V, D and J references using MiTCR v1.1. Only V-J combinations with frequency above 0.0001 were analysed, covering approximately 99% of repertoires. For each V-J combination, a TCR clonal expansion and chaos score was defined as F50 clonal expansion divided by the chaos observed in the TCRdist matrix. Welch's t-statistics and random forest were used to reduce the features to 10 to 15 V-J combinations, which were then used as input to a naive Bayes classifier. The Morisita-Horn index was used to measure how similar the thyroid and blood repertoires were. TCRdb reprocessed the public reads (quality trimming at Q25 with fastp, clone calling with MiXCR) and kept in-frame beta chains. Each entry is one CDR3 protein sequence, shown with its most common DNA and genes. The V and J calls were not made by the authors but by TCRdb's processing. The sample table shows roughly 610,000 distinct CDR3 sequences, and about 24% are seen once. The ten largest account for more than 5.5% of the sample.

On this clonotype itself: Which antigen it targets is not known. One base away there is no much larger clone; base qualities are not given.

Stable hyperthyroidism was defined as no progression to ophthalmopathy within 18 months of follow-up. The hyperthyroidism patients were 18 to 65 years old and newly diagnosed, with a disease duration of less than 2 months. Patients were excluded if they had other autoimmune diseases, uncontrolled infections, pregnancy or lactation. Clinical symptoms, serum thyroxine, TRAb, thyroid ultrasound and orbital computed tomography formed the basis of the diagnosis. Ficoll-Paque density gradient centrifugation was used to isolate PBMCs from approximately 11 ml of fresh peripheral blood. Trizol reagent was used to extract the total RNA, and its quality was then checked on an Agilent 2100 Bioanalyzer. The sequencing input was peripheral blood. This receptor was taken from a young woman with stable Graves' hyperthyroidism. Some clones in this sample may be carry-over from other donors' samples. Donor details come from another sample of the same person, matched by shared clones.

The nucleotide sequence reads TGTGCCAGCCTAGGGGGCGCAGGCCCGCGTAATGAGCAGTTCTTC. Translated, this is CASLGGAGPRNEQFF. The V gene is TRBV6-1 and the J gene is TRBJ2-1; TRBD1 matches 7 bases in the middle. Ends trimmed: V by 8 bases, J by 7 bases; bases unmatched to a gene: 14. CDR1 MNHNS and CDR2 SASEGT are derived from the germline V gene. Including cysteine and phenylalanine, the CDR3 has 15 amino acids. Only the CDR3 region is kept as DNA, spanning 45 bases read in frame from base 1.